The rows below give T cell receptor beta chains drawn from one sample of a study of blood T cell repertoires in COVID-19. The data were produced by immunoSEQ multiplex PCR, yet TCRdb's version contains in-frame clones alone and is incomplete. The sample has some 240,000 clones, around 84% seen once. Sequences were obtained from peripheral blood. The receptors shown here come from a woman between 40 and 55 years old who had recovered from COVID-19. CDR3s include the opening cysteine and the closing phenylalanine or tryptophan. A D gene is named only where the DNA matches it firmly. For some rows the clone size is stated as once, few or many, or as a class when expanded; others skip it.

>TRBJ2-5|13|-|-|TRBV7-2
CASSLGGPETQYF
TGTGCCAGCAGCTTAGGGGGCCCAGAGACCCAGTACTTC
>TRBJ2-2|12|-|once|TRBV7-3
CASSPRGGELFF
TGTGCCAGCAGCCCCCGGGGAGGGGAGCTGTTTTTT
>TRBJ2-1|14|TRBD2|-|TRBV10-3
CAISSGLAGNEQFF
TGTGCCATCAGCTCAGGACTAGCAGGCAATGAGCAGTTCTTC
>TRBJ2-7|14|TRBD1|-|TRBV5-1
CASSPDRAMDEQYF
TGCGCCAGCAGCCCGGACAGGGCTATGGACGAGCAGTACTTC
>TRBJ1-1|15|-|few|TRBV2
CASSERGPGNTEAFF
TGTGCCAGCAGTGAACGAGGTCCTGGGAACACTGAAGCTTTCTTT
>TRBJ1-2|13|TRBD1|-|TRBV28
CASSLVDRGGYTF
TGTGCCAGCAGTTTGGTTGACAGGGGCGGCTACACCTTC
>TRBJ2-7|13|TRBD1|-|TRBV28
CASTGQASYEQYF
TGTGCCAGCACGGGACAGGCATCCTACGAGCAGTACTTC
>TRBJ2-1|16|TRBD2|-|TRBV9
CASSVLGGGAYNEQFF
TGTGCCAGCAGCGTACTTGGCGGGGGGGCCTACAATGAGCAGTTCTTC
>TRBJ1-5|14|TRBD1|-|TRBV6-4
CASSEGGEGQPQHF
TGTGCCAGCAGCGAAGGGGGCGAGGGACAGCCCCAGCATTTT
>TRBJ2-7|16|TRBD1|-|TRBV7-9
CASSPAPGQGSQEQYF
TGTGCCAGCAGCCCAGCCCCGGGACAGGGCTCTCAAGAGCAGTACTTC
>TRBJ2-7|16|-|-|TRBV3-1/TRBV3-2
CASSHSPWRDSYEQYF
TGTGCCAGCAGCCACTCTCCCTGGAGAGACTCCTACGAGCAGTACTTC
>TRBJ2-7|15|-|-|TRBV7-2
CASSSAEGPLDEQYF
TGTGCCAGCAGCTCCGCGGAGGGCCCCCTCGACGAGCAGTACTTC
>TRBJ1-4|15|TRBD1|-|TRBV5-1
CASSLNTGGQEKLFF
TGCGCCAGCAGCTTGAATACAGGGGGTCAGGAAAAACTGTTTTTT
>TRBJ1-2|14|-|-|TRBV9
CASSLRDDTYGYTF
TGTGCCAGCAGCTTGCGGGACGACACATATGGCTACACCTTC
>TRBJ2-7|14|TRBD2|-|TRBV7-8
CASSSGGSSYEQYF
TGTGCCAGCAGCTCCGGGGGGAGCTCCTACGAGCAGTACTTC
>TRBJ1-1|13|TRBD1|-|TRBV10-3
CAVAGTGPTEAFF
TGTGCCGTAGCCGGGACAGGGCCCACTGAAGCTTTCTTT
>TRBJ1-1|13|-|-|TRBV6-5
CASSPGMNTEAFF
TGTGCCAGCAGTCCAGGGATGAACACTGAAGCTTTCTTT
>TRBJ1-3|16|TRBD1|-|TRBV6-1
CASSGDRASSGNTIYF
TGTGCCAGCAGTGGGGACAGGGCAAGCTCTGGAAACACCATATATTTT
>TRBJ2-2|15|TRBD2|-|TRBV7-2
CASSPPGGAPGELFF
TGTGCCAGCAGCCCCCCGGGGGGGGCCCCCGGGGAGCTGTTTTTT
>TRBJ1-6|15|-|-|TRBV6-5
CASTDGEGYNSPLHF
TGTGCCAGCACCGATGGGGAGGGCTATAATTCACCCCTCCACTTT
>TRBJ2-1|15|-|-|TRBV7-9
CASSSTGMPYNEQFF
TGTGCCAGCAGCTCCACAGGGATGCCCTACAATGAGCAGTTCTTC
>TRBJ2-5|13|TRBD1|-|TRBV6-1
CASSEDRGETQYF
TGTGCCAGCAGTGAGGACAGGGGAGAGACCCAGTACTTC
>TRBJ2-3|12|-|-|TRBV3-1/TRBV3-2
CASSLGVYTQYF
TGTGCCAGCAGCCTCGGGGTTTATACGCAGTATTTT